The entry below gives a single T cell receptor (beta chain) sequence along with its context. The data originate from a study of control samples from healthy donors and cancer patients. Germline lookup yields CDR1 MNHEY and CDR2 SVGAGI. CDR3 length equals 15 residues. V lost 4 bases and J 3 bases, leaving 14 bases between the germline ends. Libraries were prepared by immunoSEQ multiplex PCR; TCRdb keeps only in-frame clonotypes and omits some of them. The data show about 140,000 clones, 85% to 95% seen once. The origin of this receptor is a man aged 40-49 years in good health. Material: blood. The chain couples TRBV6-5 to TRBJ2-3; D might be TRBD1 (5 bases). The CDR3, as DNA: TGTGCCAGCAGTTTTGGGCAGGGTTTGACAGATACGCAGTATTTT. It yields the protein CASSFGQGLTDTQYF.